A selection of T cell receptor beta chains follows, all from one sample in a study of graft-versus-host responses after intestinal transplantation. Clones were sequenced by immunoSEQ multiplex PCR, and TCRdb holds only the in-frame ones, with some missing. This sample has some 90,000 clones, with 90% to 95% found just once. These TCRs' antigens remain unknown. The sample was unstimulated CD8+ T cells sorted from spleen or lymph node cells, taken before intestinal transplant. These receptor sequences come from a human donor who received an intestinal transplant. Both conserved end residues are trimmed from each CDR3. A D gene is named only where the DNA matches it firmly. Some rows mark clone size as missing; the rest say once, few, many or name a class of expanded clone.

ASSGPTNYEQY,TRBV7-9,NA,TRBJ2-7,NA
ASTRRGDSNQPQH,TRBV6-1,NA,TRBJ1-5,NA
ASSSLPGQGSEKLF,TRBV6-5,NA,TRBJ1-4,TRBD1
ASSLDSGTSYNEQF,TRBV4-1,NA,TRBJ2-1,TRBD2
ASSRHDNEQF,TRBV11-2,once,TRBJ2-1,NA
ASSDYPGLAGLSYNEQF,TRBV6-1,NA,TRBJ2-1,TRBD2
ASSESRGLMDEQY,TRBV10-1,NA,TRBJ2-7,TRBD2
ASSDAFPGTEPMEAF,TRBV4-1,NA,TRBJ1-1,TRBD1
ASRGWDGGTGELF,TRBV19,NA,TRBJ2-2,TRBD2
ASSSGQSGELF,TRBV5-1,NA,TRBJ2-2,TRBD1
ASSPGQATYEQY,TRBV5-4,NA,TRBJ2-7,TRBD1
ASSLGTLNTEAF,TRBV5-1,NA,TRBJ1-1,NA
ASFAGAQKDQF,TRBV7-9,NA,TRBJ2-1,NA
ASSPGPGNTEAF,TRBV4-1,NA,TRBJ1-1,NA
ASKTSGGETQY,TRBV19,NA,TRBJ2-5,NA
ASSLGGTGTQETQY,TRBV5-1,NA,TRBJ2-5,TRBD1
ASSYTQGAYGYT,TRBV6-5,NA,TRBJ1-2,TRBD1
ASSSQGSSYGYT,TRBV6-6,NA,TRBJ1-2,NA
ASKNTGLDTQY,TRBV27,NA,TRBJ2-3,NA
ASSSQSGLYNEQF,TRBV7-8,NA,TRBJ2-1,NA